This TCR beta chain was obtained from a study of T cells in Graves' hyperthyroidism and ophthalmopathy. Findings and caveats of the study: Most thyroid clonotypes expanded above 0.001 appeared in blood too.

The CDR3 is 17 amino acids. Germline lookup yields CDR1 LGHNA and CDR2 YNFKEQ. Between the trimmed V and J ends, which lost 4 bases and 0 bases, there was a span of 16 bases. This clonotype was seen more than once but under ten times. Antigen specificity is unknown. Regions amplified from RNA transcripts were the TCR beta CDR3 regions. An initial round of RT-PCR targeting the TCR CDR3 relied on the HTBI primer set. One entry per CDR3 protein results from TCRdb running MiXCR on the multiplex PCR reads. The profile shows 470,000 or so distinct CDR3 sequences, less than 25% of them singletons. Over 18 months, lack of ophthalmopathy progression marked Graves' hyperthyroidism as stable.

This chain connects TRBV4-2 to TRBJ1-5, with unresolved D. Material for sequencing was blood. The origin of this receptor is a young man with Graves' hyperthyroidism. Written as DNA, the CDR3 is TGTGCCAGCAGCCCTTGGAGGGAAGAGGGTAGCAATCAGCCCCAGCATTTT. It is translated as CASSPWREEGSNQPQHF.